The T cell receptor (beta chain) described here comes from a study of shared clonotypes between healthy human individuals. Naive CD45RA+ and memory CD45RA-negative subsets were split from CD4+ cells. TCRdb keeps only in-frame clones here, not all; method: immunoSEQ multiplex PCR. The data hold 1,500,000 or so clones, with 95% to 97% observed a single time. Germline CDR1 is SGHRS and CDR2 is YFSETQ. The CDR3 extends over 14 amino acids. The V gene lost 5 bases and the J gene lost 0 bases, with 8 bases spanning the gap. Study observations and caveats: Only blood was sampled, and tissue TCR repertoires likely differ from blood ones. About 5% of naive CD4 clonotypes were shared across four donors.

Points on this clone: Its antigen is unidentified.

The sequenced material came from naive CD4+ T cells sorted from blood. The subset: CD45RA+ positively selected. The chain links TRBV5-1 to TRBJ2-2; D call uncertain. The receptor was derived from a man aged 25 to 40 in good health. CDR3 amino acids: CASSDNANTGELFF. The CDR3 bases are TGCGCCAGCAGTGATAACGCGAACACCGGGGAGCTGTTTTTT.